The present entry profiles one T cell receptor (beta chain) with its context. Its antigen is still unknown. A single base separates this from a much larger clone, so it may be a read error. The data were obtained in a study of OX40 agonist ivuxolimab in advanced cancers. Study background: In this trial design, patients received ivuxolimab intravenously at 0.01 to 10 mg/kg every 2 weeks. Aged roughly 23 to 80 with a mean of approximately 60 years, they were around 79% male.

This table comes from immunoSEQ multiplex PCR, and its TCRdb copy is limited to in-frame clones, with some not included. This table holds 90,000 to 100,000 clones, 70% to 90% found once. Study outcomes and limitations: With doses of 0.1 to 3.0 mg/kg, CD4+ and CD8+ blood T cells had undergone clonal expansion by week 6. Compared with CD4+, CD8+ T cells on average had more expanded clones.

The junction had 2 bases not matched to a gene; V was cut back by 0 bases and J by 0 bases. Germline V gene lookup returns CDR1 SGHRS and CDR2 YFSETQ. This CDR3 has 16 residues. This rearrangement joins TRBV5-1 to TRBJ2-3; TRBD2 aligns across 9 bases. This TCR came from an adult with an advanced solid tumor such as melanoma, head and neck, liver or kidney cancer. Sequenced here: CD4+ or CD8+ T cells sorted from blood, sampled in a trial of the OX40 agonist ivuxolimab. CDR3 protein: CASSLGLAGSTDTQYF. CDR3 nucleotides: TGCGCCAGCAGCTTGGGCCTAGCGGGAAGCACAGATACGCAGTATTTT.